The 2 T cell receptor beta chains reported below all come from one sample, sequenced in a study of post-analysis software for immune sequencing data. Study results and limitations: Elevated frequency relative to controls characterized a handful of TRBV segments in patients, TRBV5-6, TRBV5-1 and TRBV20-1 among them.

Each TCR beta cDNA library carried unique molecular identifiers. TCRdb fed the PCR reads into MiXCR, producing one record per CDR3 protein. This repertoire shows about 820,000 distinct CDR3 sequences, roughly half found once; its top ten account for approximately 4.5%. No antigen has been assigned to these receptors. Sequences were obtained from blood. The receptors derive from a girl between 5 and 17 years old with multiple sclerosis.

V is TRBV3-1 and J is TRBJ2-7; 9 positions agree with TRBD2. V gave up 3 bases and J gave up 2 bases; unmatched junction bases: 2. The CDR3 extends over 14 amino acids. CDR1 is LGHDT and CDR2 is YNNKEL in the germline V gene (reference sequence). The DNA for the CDR3 is TGTGCCAGCAGCCACGAGCGGGAGGCCTACGAGCAGTACTTC. It is translated as CASSHEREAYEQYF.

In the case of this clonotype: Given a much more abundant clone one base away, this may be a read error. The chain couples TRBV7-8 to TRBJ2-4; 7 bases fit TRBD2. Germline values: CDR1 SGHVS, CDR2 FQNEAQ. This CDR3 is 13 amino acids long. This chain's CDR3 is CASSLAEGYERYF. The CDR3 bases are TGTGCCAGCAGCCTAGCGGAAGGGTACGAGCGGTACTTC.